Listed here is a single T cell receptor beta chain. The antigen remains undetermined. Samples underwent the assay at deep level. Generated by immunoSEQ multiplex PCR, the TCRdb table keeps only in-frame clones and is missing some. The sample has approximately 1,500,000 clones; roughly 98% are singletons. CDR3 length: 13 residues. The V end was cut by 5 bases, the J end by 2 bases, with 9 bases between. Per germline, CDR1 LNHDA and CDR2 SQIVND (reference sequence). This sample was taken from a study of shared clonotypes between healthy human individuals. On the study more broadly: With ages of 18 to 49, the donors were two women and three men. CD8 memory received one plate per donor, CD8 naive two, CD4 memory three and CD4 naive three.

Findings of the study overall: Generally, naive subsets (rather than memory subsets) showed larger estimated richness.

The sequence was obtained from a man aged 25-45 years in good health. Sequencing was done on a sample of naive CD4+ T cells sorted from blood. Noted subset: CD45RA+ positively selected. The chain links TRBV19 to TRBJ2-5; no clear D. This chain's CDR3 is CASSGSFQETQYF. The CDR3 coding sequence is TGTGCCAGTAGTGGTTCATTTCAAGAGACCCAGTACTTC.